This TCR beta chain is drawn from a study of T cells in Graves' hyperthyroidism and ophthalmopathy. Across the study: Initial diagnosis, before any treatment, was when peripheral blood was collected.

Each 10 ml fresh peripheral blood draw supplied the PBMCs. V was clipped by 6 bases and J by 7 bases; unmatched bases: 13. The CDR3 extends over 14 amino acids. Germline V gene sequence: CDR1 SQVTM, CDR2 ANQGSEA. This clonotype was counted many times. Amplified regions were TCR beta CDR3 sequences from RNA transcripts. The TCR CDR3 was amplified in a first-round RT-PCR using the HTBI primer set. Each CDR3 protein gets one entry after TCRdb re-called the multiplex PCR reads with MiXCR. The table has hundreds of thousands of distinct CDR3 sequences, roughly 14% seen once. Sample: blood. V usage is TRBV29-1 and J usage is TRBJ2-7, with 9 positions matching TRBD2. The origin of this receptor is a woman in her thirties or forties with Graves' ophthalmopathy. The CDR3 sequence is CSVQGLAGVQEQYF. CDR3 sequence (DNA): TGCAGCGTCCAGGGGTTAGCGGGAGTTCAAGAGCAGTACTTC.